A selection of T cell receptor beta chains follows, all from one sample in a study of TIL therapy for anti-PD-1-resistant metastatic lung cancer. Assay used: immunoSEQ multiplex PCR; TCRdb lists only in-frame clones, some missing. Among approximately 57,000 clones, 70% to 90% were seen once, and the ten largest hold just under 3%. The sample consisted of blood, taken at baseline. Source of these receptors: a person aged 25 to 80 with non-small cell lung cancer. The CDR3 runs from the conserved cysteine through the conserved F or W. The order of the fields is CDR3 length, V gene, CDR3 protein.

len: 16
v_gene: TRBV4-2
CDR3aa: CASSHPSGSPSYEQYF

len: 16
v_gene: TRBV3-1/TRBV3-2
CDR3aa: CASSRAGPANTGELFF

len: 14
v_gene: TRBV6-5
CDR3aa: CASTPGQEYSEAFF

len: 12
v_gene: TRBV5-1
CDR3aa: CASSLLRETQYF

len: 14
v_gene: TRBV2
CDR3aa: CASQDWGPGNTIYF

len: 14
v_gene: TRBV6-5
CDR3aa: CASSYSRGNNEQFF

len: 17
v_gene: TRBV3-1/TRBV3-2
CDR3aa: CASSQEVTGALDNEQFF

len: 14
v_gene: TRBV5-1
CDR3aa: CASSVGQGKETQYF

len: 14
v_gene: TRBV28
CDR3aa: CASSIPGLQDTQYF

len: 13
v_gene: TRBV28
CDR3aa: CASRPYSNQPQHF

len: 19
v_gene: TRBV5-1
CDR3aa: CASSLVPGTSGGTGETQYF

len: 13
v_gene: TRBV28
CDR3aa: CASSPDSDYGYTF

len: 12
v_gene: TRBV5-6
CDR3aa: CASSLGGSPLHF

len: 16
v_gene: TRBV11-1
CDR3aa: CASSITAGWGTDTQYF

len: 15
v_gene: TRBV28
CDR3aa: CASSLGGTFQETQYF

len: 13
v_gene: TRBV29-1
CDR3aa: CSVADSGANVLTF

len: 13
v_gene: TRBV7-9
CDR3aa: CASSPGNYNEQFF

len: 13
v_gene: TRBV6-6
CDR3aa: CASSLGETGELFF

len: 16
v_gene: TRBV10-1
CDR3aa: CASSSLETPGPTEQYF

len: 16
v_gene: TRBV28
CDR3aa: CASSFLGGRRAETQYF

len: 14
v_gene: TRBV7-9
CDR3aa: CASSLDGTGVEQFF

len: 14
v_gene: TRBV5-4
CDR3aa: CASSLVQSTDTQYF

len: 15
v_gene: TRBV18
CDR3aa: CASSTSGGNTGELFF

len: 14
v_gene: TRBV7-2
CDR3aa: CASTSQQGDTEAFF

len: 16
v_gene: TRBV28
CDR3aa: CASSLAASGRTDTQYF

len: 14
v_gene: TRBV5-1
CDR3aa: CASSLRKLGDTQYF

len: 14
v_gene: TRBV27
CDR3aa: CASSFGGGYNEQFF

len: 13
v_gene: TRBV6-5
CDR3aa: CASRWQRDTEAFF

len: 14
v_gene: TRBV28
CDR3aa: CASSLATHTGELFF

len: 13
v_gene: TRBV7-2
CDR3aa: CASSFVGVTEAFF

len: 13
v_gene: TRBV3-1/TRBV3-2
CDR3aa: CASSQAPQAGQYF